This T cell receptor (beta chain) was identified in a study of CD8 T cells in ankylosing spondylitis. General study findings and limits: What appeared characteristic of ankylosing spondylitis blood was a TCR beta motif of eight highly homologous variants. The clones that were linked to disease were reported to be significantly enriched in matched synovial fluid samples from ankylosing spondylitis patients. Clones that were linked to disease were CD8+ and were relatively rare in peripheral blood.

A remark on this clonotype: Its antigen is as yet unknown.

It was by quantitative 5'-RACE with molecular barcodes that TCR beta libraries were made. TCRdb processed the 5' RACE reads anew with MiXCR; each CDR3 protein has one entry. The sample yields roughly 700,000 distinct CDR3 sequences, around 20% seen once. The sequence came from a male donor with ankylosing spondylitis. What was sequenced was blood, either unsorted or a sorted T cell fraction (not recorded which).

The CDR3 loop reads CASSLALGTHYGYTF. CDR3 DNA: TGCGCCAGCAGCTTGGCTCTGGGGACGCACTATGGCTACACCTTC. The chain carries TRBV5-1 and TRBJ1-2; D perhaps matches TRBD1 (5 bases). The CDR3 spans 15 residues. V was clipped by 0 bases and J by 3 bases, with 12 bases between them. Germline V gene lookup returns CDR1 SGHRS and CDR2 YFSETQ. Complete variable domain (other parts from reference TRBV5-1 and TRBJ1-2): KAGVTQTPRYLIKTRGQQVTLSCSPISGHRSVSWYQQTPGQGLQFLFEYFSETQRNKGNFPGRFSGRQFSNSRSEMNVSTLELGDSALYLCASSLALGTHYGYTFGSGTRLTVV.